These 26 T cell receptor beta chains came from one sample sequenced in a study of blood T cell repertoires in COVID-19. TCRdb keeps only in-frame clones here, not all; method: immunoSEQ multiplex PCR. The sample has roughly 91,000 clones, 65% to 85% seen once. Sequencing input: peripheral blood. The receptor source for this set is a man aged 70-80 years with active or convalescent COVID-19.

This clone appeared a few times. The chain combines TRBV2 with TRBJ2-5, with TRBD2 identical over 11 bases. The CDR3 is 16 residues long. CDR1 is SNHLY, CDR2 FYNNEI, per germline. The trim removed 4 bases at V and 2 bases at J, leaving 6 bases unmatched. The chain's CDR3 is CASSVRGLAVQETQYF. The CDR3, as DNA: TGTGCCAGCAGTGTGCGGGGACTAGCGGTTCAAGAGACCCAGTACTTC. The entire variable domain, with the rest obtained from reference TRBV2 and TRBJ2-5, is as follows: EPEVTQTPSHQVTQMGQEVILRCVPISNHLYFYWYRQILGQKVEFLVSFYNNEISEKSEIFDDQFSVERPDGSNFTLKIRSTKLEDSAMYFCASSVRGLAVQETQYFGPGTRLLVL.

The chain is built from TRBV18 and TRBJ2-2; TRBD1 might be the D (7 bases). From germline, CDR1 is KGHSH and CDR2 LQKENI. The length of the CDR3 is 14 residues. V was clipped by 3 bases and J by 6 bases, with 11 bases between them. The CDR3 DNA reads as TGTGCCAGCTCACCGGAGGGGGCCCCCGGGGAGCTGTTTTTT. Residues: CASSPEGAPGELFF.

Comment on this clone: Different DNA sequences within this sample yield the same CDR3. The V call is TRBV30, the J call TRBJ1-1; 7 positions match TRBD1. This CDR3 is 13 amino acids long. Trimming removed 1 base from V and 2 bases from J; junction bases left unmatched: 1. Per germline, CDR1 GTSNPN and CDR2 SVGIG (reference sequence). The CDR3 coding sequence is TGTGCCTGGAGTGGGGACAGAAACACTGAAGCTTTCTTT. Encoded protein: CAWSGDRNTEAFF.

The chain employs TRBV2 and TRBJ2-1, with 7 bases lining up with TRBD1. The V segment lost 1 base and the J segment 4 bases; nucleotides outside the gene matches: 1. There are 14 residues in the CDR3. Per germline, CDR1 SNHLY and CDR2 FYNNEI. CDR3 amino acids: CASSEGGQYNEQFF. CDR3 nucleotides: TGTGCCAGCAGTGAAGGGGGACAGTACAATGAGCAGTTCTTC. The full variable domain, its missing parts supplied by reference TRBV2 and TRBJ2-1, is EPEVTQTPSHQVTQMGQEVILRCVPISNHLYFYWYRQILGQKVEFLVSFYNNEISEKSEIFDDQFSVERPDGSNFTLKIRSTKLEDSAMYFCASSEGGQYNEQFFGPGTRLTVL.

The gene calls are TRBV24-1 and TRBJ1-2; 8 bases align to TRBD1. The CDR3 spans 16 residues. V lost 3 bases and J lost 4; bases outside the gene matches: 9. Germline V gene sequence: CDR1 KGHDR, CDR2 SFDVKD. The CDR3 sequence is CATSDPHRGASYGYTF. The CDR3 DNA reads as TGTGCCACCAGTGATCCTCACAGGGGGGCCAGCTATGGCTACACCTTC.

The CDR3 coding sequence is TGTGCCAGCGGCCTAGCGGGGGGGCCTGGGGAGACCCAGTACTTC. This gives the protein CASGLAGGPGETQYF. The chain links TRBV6-6 to TRBJ2-5; 12 nucleotides match TRBD2. Trimming took 8 bases from V and 5 from J; bases not matched to a gene: 9. Germline CDR1 and CDR2: MNHNY and SVGAGI (reference sequence). CDR3 length equals 15 residues.

This chain joins TRBV2 and TRBJ2-5, with D perhaps matching TRBD1 (6 bases). The CDR3 runs 14 residues. V dropped 6 bases and J dropped 3 bases, with 14 bases sitting between them. In germline, CDR1 is SNHLY, CDR2 FYNNEI. This CDR3 reads CASRRGSNEETQYF. The CDR3 DNA follows: TGTGCCAGCAGGAGGGGGAGCAATGAAGAGACCCAGTACTTC.

This clone was seen once. The rearrangement joins TRBV28 to TRBJ2-7, with 8 bases that match TRBD2. Trimming removed 6 bases from V and 4 bases from J; junction bases left unmatched: 14. This CDR3 has 16 residues. The germline gives CDR1 MDHEN, CDR2 SYDVKM. CDR3 coding DNA: TGTGCCAGCAGCCTGGGGGTAGCGGGGACCTCTTACGAGCAGTACTTC. It encodes CASSLGVAGTSYEQYF.

This clone was seen a handful of times. The gene calls are TRBV5-1 and TRBJ2-7; TRBD2 agrees at 7 bases. Germline CDR1 and CDR2: SGHRS and YFSETQ. This CDR3 spans 13 amino acids. With 7 bases clipped from V and 2 bases from J, the junction kept 6 bases outside the gene matches. CDR3 protein: CASGEGSTYEQYF. The CDR3 DNA sequence: TGCGCCAGCGGGGAGGGGTCAACCTACGAGCAGTACTTC.

The rearrangement joins TRBV6-5 to TRBJ1-4; D not resolved. V was shortened by 0 bases and J by 7 bases, with 6 bases between the two germline ends. CDR1 and CDR2 (germline): MNHEY, SVGAGI. This CDR3 spans 13 amino acids. The CDR3 protein is CASSYSRVEKLFF. In DNA form, the CDR3 reads TGTGCCAGCAGTTACTCGAGGGTTGAAAAACTGTTTTTT.

V gene TRBV9 combines with J gene TRBJ2-1; 10 bases are shared with TRBD2. V dropped 0 bases and J dropped 13; count of bases not matched to a gene: 19. Germline V gene data show CDR1 as SGDLS and CDR2 as YYNGEE. CDR3 size: 18 residues. For the CDR3, the DNA is TGTGCCAGCAGCGTAGCTCTCGGGGTCGCTAGCGGGGGACCTGAACAGTTCTTC. The encoded protein is CASSVALGVASGGPEQFF.

Turning to this clone: A junction boundary mismatches the germline segment, possibly from a read error. The V call is TRBV28, the J call TRBJ1-1; D call uncertain. Germline loops: CDR1 MDHEN, CDR2 SYDVKM. The length of the CDR3 is 11 residues. CDR3 sequence reads: CASSLSPTFAF. Here the CDR3 DNA reads TGTGCCAGCAGTTTATCTCCGACATTTGCTTTT.

The chain is built from TRBV5-1 and TRBJ2-5; 7 bases line up with TRBD1. Germline trimming cut 3 bases from V and 2 bases from J; bases unmatched to any gene: 7. Germline assignment: CDR1 SGHRS and CDR2 YFSETQ. The CDR3 is 15 amino acids. CDR3 residues: CASSSTDRLQETQYF. CDR3 nucleotide sequence: TGCGCCAGCAGCTCGACGGACAGGCTGCAAGAGACCCAGTACTTC. Full variable domain (outside the CDR3, taken from reference TRBV5-1 and TRBJ2-5): KAGVTQTPRYLIKTRGQQVTLSCSPISGHRSVSWYQQTPGQGLQFLFEYFSETQRNKGNFPGRFSGRQFSNSRSEMNVSTLELGDSALYLCASSSTDRLQETQYFGPGTRLLVL.

The chain combines TRBV30 with TRBJ1-1; no clear D gene. The CDR3 is 13 residues long. Trimming left V 2 bases short and J 10 bases short, with 17 bases between. From germline, CDR1 is GTSNPN and CDR2 SVGIG (reference sequence). The CDR3 DNA is TGTGCCTGGAGTTCCACCAAGGAGTATCGAGCTTTCTTT. Translating it yields CAWSSTKEYRAFF. The full variable domain, rest sourced from reference TRBV30 and TRBJ1-1, is SQTIHQWPATLVQPVGSPLSLECTVEGTSNPNLYWYRQAAGRGLQLLFYSVGIGQISSEVPQNLSASRPQDRQFILSSKKLLLSDSGFYLCAWSSTKEYRAFFGQGTRLTVV.

The chain has TRBV15 and TRBJ2-3; tentative D call: TRBD1 (5 bases). V was clipped by 0 bases and J by 2 bases, with 9 bases between them. CDR1 LNHNV and CDR2 YYDKDF come from the germline V gene (reference sequence). This CDR3 comprises 15 residues. CDR3 DNA: TGTGCCACCAGCAGAGATCAGGGATCCACAGATACGCAGTATTTT. Translating it yields CATSRDQGSTDTQYF.

The chain uses TRBV9 and TRBJ2-3; 8 bases fit TRBD1. This CDR3 has 16 amino acids. Germline-derived CDR1 and CDR2 are SGDLS and YYNGEE. Germline trimming cut 3 bases from V and 5 bases from J; bases unmatched to any gene: 11. The CDR3 reads CASSGRTGNLGDTQYF. The CDR3 coding sequence is TGTGCCAGCAGCGGCCGGACAGGGAATTTGGGAGATACGCAGTATTTT. Full variable domain (outside the CDR3, taken from reference TRBV9 and TRBJ2-3): DSGVTQTPKHLITATGQRVTLRCSPRSGDLSVYWYQQSLDQGLQFLIQYYNGEERAKGNILERFSAQQFPDLHSELNLSSLELGDSALYFCASSGRTGNLGDTQYFGPGTRLTVL.

The chain couples TRBV28 to TRBJ1-5, with a tentative D call TRBD1 (6 bases). The germline gives CDR1 MDHEN, CDR2 SYDVKM. With 3 bases removed from V and 6 bases from J, the gap between germline ends came to 15 bases. The CDR3 is 15 amino acids. CDR3 coding DNA: TGTGCCAGCAGTTTCCCGGCGGGGGGCGGTCAGCCCCAGCATTTT. Translated, it gives CASSFPAGGGQPQHF.

V usage is TRBV7-2 and J usage is TRBJ2-3; 7 bases agree with TRBD2. V was pared by 0 bases and J by 0 bases, with 9 bases of the junction left unmatched. CDR3 length equals 18 residues. CDR1 and CDR2 from the germline V gene are SGHTA and FQGNSA. In nucleotides, the CDR3 is TGTGCCAGCAGCTTAGCGGCTCGGGGAGGGGCTAGCACAGATACGCAGTATTTT. The encoded protein is CASSLAARGGASTDTQYF.

The V call is TRBV20-1, the J call TRBJ1-2, with D perhaps matching TRBD1 (5 bases). This CDR3 region has 10 residues. Germline V lookup: CDR1 DFQATT, CDR2 SNEGSKA (reference sequence). The CDR3 reads CVRAGGGYTF. Written as DNA, the CDR3 is TGCGTCAGGGCCGGGGGTGGCTACACCTTC.

The chain employs TRBV19 and TRBJ1-4; 8 bases align to TRBD1. This CDR3 spans 15 amino acids. V gave up 3 bases and J gave up 7 bases; unmatched junction bases: 7. Per germline, CDR1 LNHDA and CDR2 SQIVND (reference sequence). Here the CDR3 reads CASSMAGGRREKLFF. DNA of the CDR3: TGTGCCAGTAGTATGGCAGGGGGCCGTCGTGAAAAACTGTTTTTT.

The genes are TRBV7-9 and TRBJ1-6; D is unclear. V lost 6 bases, J lost 5 bases, and 11 bases lay in between. Looked up from germline, CDR1 is SEHNR and CDR2 is FQNEAQ (reference sequence). This CDR3 is built from 14 residues. CDR3 loop: CASRPDNNNSPLHF. CDR3 nucleotides: TGTGCCAGCAGGCCAGACAATAATAATTCACCCCTCCACTTT.

This clone was counted only a few times. The gene calls are TRBV9 and TRBJ1-5, with TRBD1 identical over 11 bases. The CDR3 sequence is 15 residues long. CDR1 and CDR2 from the germline V gene are SGDLS and YYNGEE. The J segment lost 5 bases and the V segment lost 2 bases, leaving 3 bases of the junction unmatched. The CDR3: CASSVGQGAHQPQHF. The DNA for the CDR3 is TGTGCCAGCAGCGTCGGACAGGGGGCCCATCAGCCCCAGCATTTT.

The chain joins TRBV28 to TRBJ2-2; TRBD1 matches 10 bases. CDR1 and CDR2 (germline): MDHEN, SYDVKM. The CDR3 extends over 16 amino acids. Germline trimming cut 4 bases from V and 6 bases from J; bases unmatched to any gene: 8. CDR3 nucleotide sequence: TGTGCCAGCAGTTCCCACCGGGACAGGGGATCCGGGGAGCTGTTTTTT. It yields the protein CASSSHRDRGSGELFF.

The chain combines TRBV2 with TRBJ2-7; D unresolved. From germline, CDR1 is SNHLY and CDR2 FYNNEI. V was cut by 5 bases and J by 3 bases, with 8 bases left in between. The CDR3 is made up of 12 amino acids. CDR3 DNA: TGTGCCAGCAGTCTATCAAGCTACGAGCAGTACTTC. It translates to CASSLSSYEQYF.

This chain joins TRBV18 and TRBJ2-7, with 7 bases matching TRBD1. CDR1 and CDR2 (germline): KGHSH, LQKENI. This CDR3 is built from 15 residues. J lost 3 bases, V lost 5 bases, and 10 bases had no gene match. As DNA, the CDR3 is TGTGCCAGCTCAACTGGACAGGCGCAGATCTACGAGCAGTACTTC. Its translation: CASSTGQAQIYEQYF.

This clone was observed a handful of times. The chain uses TRBV7-9 and TRBJ1-2; no clear D gene. CDR3 length equals 12 residues. The V and J ends lost 4 bases and 8 bases respectively, with 11 bases between them. CDR1 and CDR2 from the germline V gene are SEHNR and FQNEAQ (reference sequence). The CDR3 nucleotides are TGTGCCAGCAGCTCCACATTAGCAGGCTACACCTTC. This gives the protein CASSSTLAGYTF.